This T cell receptor beta chain was identified during a study of beta chain features in type 1 diabetes. As for the study in general: The patients were much like the healthy donors in age, gender and cell yields. Study results and limitations: VDJ junctions sequenced from type 1 diabetes patients showed fewer insertions and more deletions.

Germline lookup yields CDR1 SGHRS and CDR2 YFSETQ. V shed 7 bases and J shed 7 bases, with 18 bases lying between them. The CDR3 totals 14 residues. Reverse transcription of all isolated RNA meant that expressed TCRB transcripts were sequenced. Clones were read by immunoSEQ multiplex PCR, and TCRdb kept only the in-frame ones, dropping some. The sample has roughly 500,000 clones; approximately 28% are singletons. Regarding this clone: Its antigen is still unknown.

The chain combines TRBV5-1 with TRBJ2-1; D might be TRBD1 (6 bases). What was sequenced was naive CD4+ T cells from blood. The origin of this receptor is a man younger than 35 in good health. CDR3 in amino acids: CASLSSRGGNEQFF. In DNA form, the CDR3 reads TGCGCCAGCCTGTCATCCAGGGGCGGGAATGAGCAGTTCTTC.